Here is one T cell receptor (beta chain) with its context. Its antigen remains unknown. This specimen belongs to a study of OX40 agonist ivuxolimab in advanced cancers. General study points: Relative to CD4+ cells, CD8+ T cells on average had more expanded clones.

Libraries were prepared by immunoSEQ multiplex PCR; TCRdb keeps only in-frame clonotypes and omits some of them. This sample has 55,000 to 70,000 clones; approximately 85% occur once, and the top ten carry over 2%. The length of the CDR3 is 14 residues. V trimming: 8 bases; J trimming: 4 bases; junction bases outside the gene matches: 8. Germline V CDR1 and CDR2: SGHAT, FQDESV (reference sequence). This chain links TRBV11-1 with TRBJ2-3; 8 bases are a match to TRBD1. The starting material was CD4+ or CD8+ T cells sorted from blood, obtained in a trial of the OX40 agonist ivuxolimab. The sequence derives from an adult with an advanced solid tumor such as melanoma, head and neck, liver or kidney cancer. CDR3 loop: CASLSDRAADTQYF. For the CDR3, the DNA is TGTGCCAGCCTCTCGGACAGGGCTGCAGATACGCAGTATTTT. The whole variable domain, filled in from reference TRBV11-1 and TRBJ2-3, reads EAEVAQSPRYKITEKSQAVAFWCDPISGHATLYWYRQILGQGPELLVQFQDESVVDDSQLPKDRFSAERLKGVDSTLKIQPAELGDSAMYLCASLSDRAADTQYFGPGTRLTVL.